This TCR beta chain comes out of a study of T cell responses to AZD1222 COVID-19 vaccine. Only in-frame clones appear in the TCRdb table, and some are missing; sequencing was by immunoSEQ multiplex PCR. The data show about 120,000 clones, 70% to 90% seen once. The CDR3 consists of 14 residues. With 5 bases removed from V and 4 bases from J, the gap between germline ends came to 12 bases. Germline V gene data show CDR1 as KGHSH and CDR2 as LQKENI. Remarks on this clone: Its antigen is unidentified.

The study's findings and limits: CD4 TCRs covered the whole spike, strongest at regions 160-218 and 743-854. Only a handful of AZD1222 recipients, roughly six in all, had baseline seropositivity.

The material was peripheral blood, obtained 28 days after the second AZD1222 dose. The clonotype originates from an adult who received the AZD1222 COVID-19 vaccine. J is TRBJ1-5 and V is TRBV18; D call uncertain. CDR3 region: CASSISGGNQPQHF. The DNA for the CDR3 is TGTGCCAGCTCAATTTCAGGAGGGAATCAGCCCCAGCATTTT.